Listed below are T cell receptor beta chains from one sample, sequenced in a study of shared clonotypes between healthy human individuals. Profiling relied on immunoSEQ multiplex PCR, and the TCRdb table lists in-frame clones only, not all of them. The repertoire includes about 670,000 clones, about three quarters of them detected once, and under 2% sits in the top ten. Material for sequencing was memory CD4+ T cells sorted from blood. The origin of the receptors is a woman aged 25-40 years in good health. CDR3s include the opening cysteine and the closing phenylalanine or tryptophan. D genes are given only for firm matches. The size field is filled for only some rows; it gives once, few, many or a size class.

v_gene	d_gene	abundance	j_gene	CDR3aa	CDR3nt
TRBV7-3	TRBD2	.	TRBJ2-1	CASSLSSGRRNEQFF	TGTGCCAGCAGCTTAAGTAGCGGGAGGAGGAATGAGCAGTTCTTC
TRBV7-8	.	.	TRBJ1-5	CASSSLTGNRGQPQHF	TGTGCCAGCAGCTCCCTAACAGGGAATCGGGGGCAGCCCCAGCATTTT
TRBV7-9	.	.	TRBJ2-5	CASSIDGQETQYF	TGTGCCAGCAGCATCGACGGCCAAGAGACCCAGTACTTC
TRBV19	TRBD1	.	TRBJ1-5	CASSLRRDRGGGNQPQHF	TGTGCCAGTAGCCTTAGACGGGACAGGGGAGGCGGCAATCAGCCCCAGCATTTT
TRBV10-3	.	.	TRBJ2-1	CAISMMDLQNEQFF	TGTGCCATCAGCATGATGGACTTACAAAATGAGCAGTTCTTC
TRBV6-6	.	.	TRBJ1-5	CASSYGGRNSNQPQHF	TGTGCCAGCAGTTACGGGGGCAGAAATAGCAATCAGCCCCAGCATTTT
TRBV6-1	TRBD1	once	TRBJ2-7	CASSEGTDFSYEQYF	TGTGCCAGCAGTGAGGGGACAGACTTTTCCTACGAGCAGTACTTC
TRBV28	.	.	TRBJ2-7	CASSLQEKQYF	TGTGCCAGCAGTTTACAGGAGAAGCAGTACTTC
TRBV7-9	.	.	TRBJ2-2	CASSLGQVGQAGELFF	TGTGCCAGCAGCTTAGGACAGGTCGGGCAAGCCGGGGAGCTGTTTTTT
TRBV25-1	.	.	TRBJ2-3	CASSEWGATDTQYF	TGTGCCAGCAGTGAATGGGGAGCCACAGATACGCAGTATTTT
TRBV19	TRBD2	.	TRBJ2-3	CASSAPGLAGVNTQYF	TGTGCCAGTAGCGCACCGGGACTAGCGGGAGTAAATACGCAGTATTTT
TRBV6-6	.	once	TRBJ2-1	CASGYVDEQFF	TGTGCCAGCGGGTATGTGGACGAGCAGTTCTTC
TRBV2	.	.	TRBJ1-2	CASTGVDSNYGYTF	TGTGCCAGCACTGGAGTGGACTCCAACTATGGCTACACCTTC
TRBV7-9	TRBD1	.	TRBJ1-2	CASSAGQGLESHYGYTF	TGTGCCAGCAGCGCGGGACAGGGGCTCGAATCGCACTATGGCTACACCTTC
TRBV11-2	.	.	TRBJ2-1	CASTQGPGYNEQFF	TGTGCCAGCACGCAAGGTCCCGGATACAATGAGCAGTTCTTC
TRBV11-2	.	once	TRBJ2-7	CASSYQRGPYEQYF	TGTGCCAGCAGCTATCAGAGGGGTCCCTACGAGCAGTACTTC